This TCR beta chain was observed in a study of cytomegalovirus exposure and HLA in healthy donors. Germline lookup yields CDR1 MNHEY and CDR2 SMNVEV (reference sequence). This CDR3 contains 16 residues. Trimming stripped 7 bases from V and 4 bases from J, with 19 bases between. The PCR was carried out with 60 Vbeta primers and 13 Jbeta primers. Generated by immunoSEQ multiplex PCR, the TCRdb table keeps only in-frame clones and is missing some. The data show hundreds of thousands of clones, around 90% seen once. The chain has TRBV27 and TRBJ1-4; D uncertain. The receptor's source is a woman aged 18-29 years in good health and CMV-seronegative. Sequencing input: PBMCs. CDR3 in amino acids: CASTLSGEGLNEKLFF. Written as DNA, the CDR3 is TGTGCCAGCACCCTTTCTGGGGAGGGCCTTAATGAAAAACTGTTTTTT.